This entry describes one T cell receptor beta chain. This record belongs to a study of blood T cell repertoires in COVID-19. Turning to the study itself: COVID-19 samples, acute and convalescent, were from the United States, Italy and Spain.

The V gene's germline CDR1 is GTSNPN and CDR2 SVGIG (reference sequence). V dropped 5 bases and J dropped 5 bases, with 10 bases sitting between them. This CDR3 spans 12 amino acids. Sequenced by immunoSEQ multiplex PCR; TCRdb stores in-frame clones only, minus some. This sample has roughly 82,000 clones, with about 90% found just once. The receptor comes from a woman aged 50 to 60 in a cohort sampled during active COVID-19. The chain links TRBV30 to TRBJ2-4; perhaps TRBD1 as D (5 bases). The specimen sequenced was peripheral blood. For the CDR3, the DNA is TGTGCCTGGTCAGGGTTGGAAAACATTCAGTACTTC. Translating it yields CAWSGLENIQYF.